These 29 T cell receptor beta chains were sequenced from one sample in a study of cytomegalovirus exposure and HLA in healthy donors. This PCR relied on a set of 60 Vbeta primers and 13 Jbeta primers. Clones were sequenced by immunoSEQ multiplex PCR, and TCRdb holds only the in-frame ones, with some missing. The repertoire holds 180,000 or so clones, with about 75% as singletons. Sequencing input: PBMCs. The receptors derive from a man aged 50-59 years in good health and CMV-seropositive.

The chain combines TRBV7-9 with TRBJ2-7; 10 bases fit TRBD1. The V segment lost 3 bases and the J segment 5 bases; nucleotides outside the gene matches: 7. Germline V gene lookup returns CDR1 SEHNR and CDR2 FQNEAQ (reference sequence). The CDR3 is 15 residues long. CDR3 loop: CASSLAGGQGNEQYF. CDR3 bases: TGTGCCAGCAGCTTGGCCGGGGGACAGGGGAACGAGCAGTACTTC.

The chain uses TRBV28 and TRBJ2-7; 12 nucleotides agree with TRBD1. The germline CDR1 and CDR2 sequences are MDHEN and SYDVKM. The length of the CDR3 is 16 residues. The trim removed 1 base at V and 7 bases at J, leaving 8 bases unmatched. The CDR3 reads CASSLSPGTGGYEQYF. CDR3 DNA sequence: TGTGCCAGCAGTTTATCCCCCGGGACAGGGGGCTATGAGCAGTACTTC.

There are a few counts of this clone. V gene TRBV10-1 combines with J gene TRBJ2-7; 7 bases are a match to TRBD1. The CDR3 has 13 residues. With 6 bases clipped from V and 6 bases from J, the junction kept 8 bases outside the gene matches. The germline CDR1 and CDR2 sequences are WNHNN and SYGVQD (reference sequence). CDR3 loop: CASSLYAGGEQYV. CDR3 nucleotides: TGCGCCAGCAGCCTATATGCAGGGGGCGAGCAGTACGTC.

The rearrangement links TRBV7-6 to TRBJ1-1; a weak D match, TRBD1 (6 bases). V was cut by 5 bases and J by 3 bases, with 16 bases left in between. CDR3 length: 15 residues. Germline V lookup: CDR1 SGHVS, CDR2 FNYEAQ. The CDR3 region is CASSKRGFQDTEAFF. The CDR3, as DNA: TGTGCCAGCAGCAAGAGGGGGTTTCAGGACACTGAAGCTTTCTTT.

This chain uses TRBV7-2 with TRBJ1-2; TRBD1 aligns across 11 bases. V lost 4 bases and J lost 5; bases outside the gene matches: 6. There are 15 residues in the CDR3. CDR1 is SGHTA, CDR2 FQGNSA, per germline. The CDR3 protein is CASSYRTGGLYGYTF. In DNA form, the CDR3 reads TGTGCCAGCAGCTACCGGACAGGGGGCCTTTATGGCTACACCTTC.

This sequence joins TRBV5-1 and TRBJ2-7, with 8 bases aligning to TRBD1. The V gene's germline CDR1 is SGHRS and CDR2 YFSETQ. V was clipped by 5 bases and J by 0 bases; unmatched bases: 4. The CDR3 length is 14 residues. Written as DNA, the CDR3 is TGCGCCAGCAGTACCGGGACAGGCTCCTACGAGCAGTACTTC. It codes for CASSTGTGSYEQYF.

V and J are TRBV11-2 and TRBJ1-5; the D is unclear. The CDR3 spans 14 residues. Trimming shortened V by 1 base and J by 5 bases, and 9 bases separated the two germline ends. Germline loops: CDR1 SGHAT, CDR2 FQNNGV. Here the CDR3 reads CASSLGPVDQPQHF. The CDR3, as DNA: TGTGCCAGCAGCTTAGGTCCGGTCGATCAGCCCCAGCATTTT.

This chain uses TRBV6-5 with TRBJ1-2; 9 bases match TRBD1. Germline CDR1 MNHEY, CDR2 SVGAGI. The CDR3 runs 14 residues. The V segment lost 5 bases and the J segment 7 bases; nucleotides outside the gene matches: 8. CDR3 in amino acids: CASSRGQGFGGYTF. In DNA form, the CDR3 reads TGTGCCAGCAGTCGGGGACAGGGTTTTGGTGGCTACACCTTC.

The V gene is TRBV21-1, the J gene TRBJ2-5; the table's D call, TRBD2, was not checked against the DNA. TRBV21-1 is assigned pseudogene status. This CDR3 contains 15 residues. The CDR3 coding sequence is TGTGCCAGCGACTTAGCGGGGGGGCCACGAGAGACCCAGTACTTC. Translated: CASDLAGGPRETQYF.

V and J are TRBV2 and TRBJ2-1; 12 bases are a match to TRBD2. The CDR3 loop spans 16 amino acids. After removal of 6 bases from V and 5 bases from J, the junction contained 8 bases not matched to a gene. CDR1 SNHLY and CDR2 FYNNEI come from the germline V gene. In DNA form, the CDR3 reads TGTGCCAGCAGATTGCTGACTAGCGGGGGACACAATGAGCAGTTCTTC. This codes for CASRLLTSGGHNEQFF. The full variable domain, in which reference TRBV2 and TRBJ2-1 provide the parts outside the CDR3, is EPEVTQTPSHQVTQMGQEVILRCVPISNHLYFYWYRQILGQKVEFLVSFYNNEISEKSEIFDDQFSVERPDGSNFTLKIRSTKLEDSAMYFCASRLLTSGGHNEQFFGPGTRLTVL.

This rearrangement joins TRBV18 to TRBJ2-6; no firm D call. With 3 bases removed from V and 2 bases from J, the gap between germline ends came to 14 bases. Germline V gives CDR1 KGHSH, CDR2 LQKENI. The CDR3 is made up of 17 amino acids. The CDR3 spells CASSPRTIAAGANVLTF. The CDR3 DNA follows: TGTGCCAGCTCACCTCGCACGATAGCAGCTGGGGCCAACGTCCTGACTTTC.

CDR3 sequence reads: CASSFTTPPGGGAGVTQYF. The CDR3 DNA reads TGTGCCAGCAGTTTCACAACCCCCCCAGGCGGGGGGGCCGGGGTGACCCAGTACTTC. This chain joins TRBV27 and TRBJ2-5; 9 bases align to TRBD2. The CDR3 covers 19 residues. Trimming at V came to 3 bases and at J to 7 bases, leaving 21 bases not matched to a gene. From germline, CDR1 is MNHEY and CDR2 SMNVEV (reference sequence).

V and J are TRBV7-2 and TRBJ2-7, with TRBD1 identical over 7 bases. The germline CDR1 and CDR2 sequences are SGHTA and FQGNSA. This CDR3 region has 16 residues. Trimming cost V 0 bases and J 0 bases; bases outside gene matches: 5. The CDR3 here is CASSLARGLTSYEQYF. As DNA, the CDR3 is TGTGCCAGCAGCTTAGCAAGGGGGCTGACCTCCTACGAGCAGTACTTC. The full variable domain, its missing parts supplied by reference TRBV7-2 and TRBJ2-7, is GAGVSQSPSNKVTEKGKDVELRCDPISGHTALYWYRQSLGQGLEFLIYFQGNSAPDKSGLPSDRFSAERTGGSVSTLTIQRTQQEDSAVYLCASSLARGLTSYEQYFGPGTRLTVT.

V is TRBV6-1 and J is TRBJ2-7; D gene uncertain. Germline V gene data show CDR1 as MNHNS and CDR2 as SASEGT. This CDR3 has 13 residues. V lost 8 bases to trimming and J lost 3 bases, with 14 bases between them. CDR3 loop: CASRRLELYEQYF. The CDR3 nucleotides are TGTGCCAGCCGCCGACTGGAACTCTACGAGCAGTACTTC.

This chain connects TRBV6-5 to TRBJ1-2, with 9 nucleotides matching TRBD1. V was clipped by 2 bases and J by 10 bases; unmatched bases: 5. In germline, CDR1 is MNHEY, CDR2 SVGAGI. The CDR3 extends over 13 amino acids. The DNA for the CDR3 is TGTGCCAGCAGTTACGGGGACAGGGTCGCCTACACCTTC. Its protein product is CASSYGDRVAYTF.

J is TRBJ1-1 and V is TRBV28; D is ambiguous. Per the germline V gene, CDR1 is MDHEN and CDR2 is SYDVKM. The V end was cut by 7 bases, the J end by 4 bases, with 7 bases between. This CDR3 has 11 residues. The DNA of the CDR3 is TGTGCCAGCAAGCAGGCCACTGAAGCTTTCTTT. It yields the protein CASKQATEAFF.

The table lists this clone with a count of one. V gene TRBV11-2 combines with J gene TRBJ2-7; D not certain. The germline V and J ends were trimmed by 3 bases and 3 bases, with 9 bases remaining between them. Germline V gene lookup returns CDR1 SGHAT and CDR2 FQNNGV. The CDR3 is 13 amino acids. The CDR3 protein is CASSFHMDYEQYV. In DNA, the CDR3 is TGTGCCAGCAGCTTCCACATGGACTACGAGCAGTACGTC.

The V gene is TRBV7-2, the J gene TRBJ2-3, with 7 bases that match TRBD1. The CDR3 sequence is 13 residues long. Trimming cost V 4 bases and J 3 bases; bases outside gene matches: 1. Looked up from germline, CDR1 is SGHTA and CDR2 is FQGNSA. The CDR3 DNA reads as TGTGCCAGCAGCTCGGACAGGACAGATACGCAGTATTTT. As protein: CASSSDRTDTQYF.

The rearrangement joins TRBV7-6 to TRBJ2-7; 10 bases are shared with TRBD1. The V gene's germline CDR1 is SGHVS and CDR2 FNYEAQ. Unmatched junction bases numbered 1, after V lost 1 base and J lost 7 bases. The CDR3 covers 13 residues. The CDR3: CASSLGTGGEQYF. In DNA, the CDR3 is TGTGCCAGCAGCTTAGGGACAGGGGGTGAGCAGTACTTC. Drawing the rest from reference TRBV7-6 and TRBJ2-7, the complete variable domain is GAGVSQSPRYKVTKRGQDVALRCDPISGHVSLYWYRQALGQGPEFLTYFNYEAQQDKSGLPNDRFSAERPEGSISTLTIQRTEQRDSAMYRCASSLGTGGEQYFGPGTRLTVT.

V and J are TRBV9 and TRBJ1-1, with TRBD1 matching over 8 bases. J lost 4 bases, V lost 3 bases, and 8 bases had no gene match. Germline CDR1 reads SGDLS; CDR2 reads YYNGEE. The CDR3 loop spans 15 amino acids. The CDR3 here is CASSGTGGRGTEAFF. In DNA, the CDR3 is TGTGCCAGCAGCGGAACAGGGGGAAGGGGCACTGAAGCTTTCTTT.

The chain links TRBV13 to TRBJ1-1; 9 positions agree with TRBD1. The junction had 7 bases not matched to a gene; V was cut back by 5 bases and J by 6 bases. The germline V gene encodes CDR1 PRHDT and CDR2 FYEKMQ (reference sequence). This CDR3 has 14 amino acids. The CDR3 DNA follows: TGTGCCAGCAGCCAAGGGACAGGGTTAGCTGAAGCTTTCTTT. Residues: CASSQGTGLAEAFF.

The V call is TRBV28, the J call TRBJ2-4; D remains unclear. From germline, CDR1 is MDHEN and CDR2 SYDVKM. Trimming removed 2 bases from V and 0 bases from J, with 5 bases in between. The CDR3 length is 14 residues. CDR3 bases: TGTGCCAGCAGTTTAGCGGTAGCCAAAAACATTCAGTACTTC. As protein: CASSLAVAKNIQYF.

This clone came up a few times. This chain links TRBV19 with TRBJ1-4; tentative D call: TRBD1 (6 bases). The germline V and J ends were trimmed by 3 bases and 7 bases, with 18 bases remaining between them. Germline CDR1 is LNHDA and CDR2 is SQIVND (reference sequence). The CDR3 runs to 16 residues. The CDR3 DNA is TGTGCCAGTAGTATGACAGGCCAAGCAGGTGGTGAAAAACTGTTTTTT. This gives the protein CASSMTGQAGGEKLFF.

This clone was detected a few times. The chain is built from TRBV18 and TRBJ1-1, with D possibly TRBD1 on 6 matching bases. V was shortened by 1 base and J by 1 base, with 10 bases between the two germline ends. The CDR3 covers 15 residues. The V gene's germline CDR1 is KGHSH and CDR2 LQKENI. The CDR3 protein is CASSPQTGGNTEAFF. Here the CDR3 DNA reads TGTGCCAGCTCACCACAGACAGGTGGGAACACTGAAGCTTTCTTT. The full variable domain, in which reference TRBV18 and TRBJ1-1 provide the parts outside the CDR3, is NAGVMQNPRHLVRRRGQEARLRCSPMKGHSHVYWYRQLPEEGLKFMVYLQKENIIDESGMPKERFSAEFPKEGPSILRIQQVVRGDSAAYFCASSPQTGGNTEAFFGQGTRLTVV.

In its sample, this clone was seen a few times. This rearrangement joins TRBV6-1 to TRBJ1-6; D perhaps matches TRBD1 (5 bases). The CDR3 sequence is 14 residues long. Per the germline V gene, CDR1 is MNHNS and CDR2 is SASEGT. Trimming took 2 bases from V and 7 from J, leaving 9 bases between them. Here the CDR3 reads CASSELGGNSPLHF. CDR3 nucleotide sequence: TGTGCCAGCAGTGAACTTGGGGGGAATTCACCCCTCCACTTT.

The chain is built from TRBV28 and TRBJ2-7; 11 bases match TRBD1. This CDR3 region has 15 residues. V was pared by 7 bases and J by 6 bases, with 11 bases of the junction left unmatched. Germline loops: CDR1 MDHEN, CDR2 SYDVKM. The CDR3, as DNA: TGTGCCAGCAAAACGGGACAGGGGGACTATCCCGAGCAGTACTTC. Translated, it gives CASKTGQGDYPEQYF.

Of note for this clone: The sample contains more than one DNA sequence encoding this CDR3. This sequence joins TRBV7-2 and TRBJ2-3; TRBD1 is a possible D gene (5 bases). Trimming removed 1 base at V and 2 bases at J, with 7 bases between. The germline V gene has CDR1 SGHTA and CDR2 FQGNSA. The CDR3 covers 14 residues. For the CDR3, the DNA is TGTGCCAGCAGCTTAGGACAGCTCACAGATACGCAGTATTTT. As protein: CASSLGQLTDTQYF.

This clone was seen a few times. The V and J genes are TRBV12-5 and TRBJ2-2; D perhaps matches TRBD1 (6 bases). With 1 base removed from V and 6 bases from J, the gap between germline ends came to 9 bases. CDR3 size: 14 residues. CDR1 LGHNT and CDR2 FRNRAP come from the germline V gene. Written as DNA, the CDR3 is TGTGCTAGTGGTTTGGCTCAGGGGTCCGGGGAGCTGTTTTTT. It specifies CASGLAQGSGELFF.

The gene calls are TRBV5-1 and TRBJ1-2; 7 bases fit TRBD1. Unmatched junction bases numbered 6, after V lost 7 bases and J lost 0 bases. CDR1 SGHRS and CDR2 YFSETQ come from the germline V gene. This CDR3 spans 14 amino acids. The CDR3 sequence: CASSTGTSNYGYTF. In nucleotides, the CDR3 is TGCGCCAGCTCGACAGGGACCTCTAACTATGGCTACACCTTC.